Each of the 10 T cell receptor beta chains below was sequenced from the same sample in a study of tumor-infiltrating lymphocytes in primary liver carcinoma listed by TCRdb under 2017. TRIzol reagent was used to extract blood RNA from unsorted whole blood, while the DNeasy Blood & Tissue kit provided the germline DNA. The sequencing machine was an Illumina HiSeq 2500. Using a constant-region primer and ProtoScript II reverse transcriptase, TCRbeta-specific cDNA was reverse-transcribed from 400 to 550 ng total RNA. The TCRbeta libraries were prepared through three rounds of nested multiplex PCR following a slightly modified ARM-PCR procedure. Multiplex TRBV1-TRBV30 forward primers and a Cbeta reverse primer were used in the first two PCR rounds, each of which was run for approximately 10 cycles. TCRdb cleaned the public reads at Q25 with fastp, built clones with MiXCR and kept in-frame beta chains. Entries are consolidated by CDR3 protein sequence, retaining the most common genes and DNA. For this sample there are almost 200,000 distinct CDR3 sequences; approximately 64% appear just once. The ten largest clones add up to 6% to 8.5% of the sample.

Sequencing was carried out using peripheral blood. These receptors were obtained from a woman aged 55-70 years with primary liver carcinoma and hepatitis B virus infection.

For this clonotype: One end of the junction fails to match germline, which may point to a read error. The CDR3 reads CASSLATVGTDTQYF. Written as DNA, the CDR3 is TGTGCCAGCAGCTTAGCTACAGTTGGCACGGATACGCAGTATTTT. V and J are TRBV11-2 and TRBJ2-3; D is unresolved. Looked up from germline, CDR1 is SGHAT and CDR2 is FQNNGV. This CDR3 is built from 15 residues.

Written as DNA, the CDR3 is TGTGCCAGCAGCCCTGGGGCGTTACTCTACGAGCAGTACTTC. Amino acids: CASSPGALLYEQYF. V usage is TRBV21-1 and J usage is TRBJ2-7; the table's D call, TRBD1, was not checked against the DNA. TRBV21-1 corresponds to a pseudogene. There are 14 residues in the CDR3.

On this clonotype: It may be a read error: a sequence one base away is much more abundant. The CDR3 nucleotides read TGCGTCAGCAGCCAAGGGGGGGCCCTGAACACTGAAGCTTTCTTT. Protein product: CVSSQGGALNTEAFF. This chain connects TRBV4-1 to TRBJ1-1, with D maybe TRBD1 (6 bases). Per germline, CDR1 MGHRA and CDR2 YSYEKL. This CDR3 has 15 amino acids.

The V and J genes are TRBV11-2 and TRBJ1-2; 7 nucleotides align to TRBD1. V was clipped by 0 bases and J by 12 bases; unmatched bases: 7. The CDR3 extends over 13 amino acids. Looked up from germline, CDR1 is SGHAT and CDR2 is FQNNGV. The CDR3 DNA reads TGTGCCAGCAGCTTAGATCAGGGGACAGCCCACACCTTC. Protein product: CASSLDQGTAHTF.

About this clonotype itself: A much larger clone differs from this one at a single base, so this may be a read error. This rearrangement joins TRBV29-1 to TRBJ1-1; TRBD1 matches at 9 bases. The CDR3 totals 13 residues. Germline CDR1 reads SQVTM; CDR2 reads ANQGSEA. The CDR3 loop is CNVETQGAVRAFF. CDR3 DNA: TGCAACGTTGAGACACAGGGGGCTGTTCGAGCTTTCTTT. The full variable domain, rest sourced from reference TRBV29-1 and TRBJ1-1, is SAVISQKPSRDICQRGTSLTIQCQVDSQVTMMFWYRQQPGQSLTLIATANQGSEATYESGFVIDKFPISRPNLTFSTLTVSNMSPEDSSIYLCNVETQGAVRAFFGQGTRLTVV.

This clonotype is labeled medium-sized. V and J are TRBV29-1 and TRBJ2-7, with a tentative D call TRBD2 (5 bases). The CDR3 runs 14 residues. Trimming cost V 6 bases and J 2 bases, with 17 bases left between them. Germline CDR1 reads SQVTM; CDR2 reads ANQGSEA. The chain's CDR3 is CSVAGIARTYEQYF. Written as DNA, the CDR3 is TGCAGCGTGGCTGGGATAGCGAGAACCTACGAGCAGTACTTC.

This clonotype was counted ten times or more. The chain recombines TRBV12-3 or TRBV12-4 with TRBJ2-7, with D hard to call. The CDR3 is 13 amino acids. V was shortened by 6 bases and J by 1 base, with 10 bases between the two germline ends. The CDR3 sequence: CASSRTESYEQYF. The CDR3 DNA reads as TGTGCCAGCAGCCGAACAGAGTCCTACGAGCAGTACTTC.

A word on this clonotype: This may stem from a read error, because a much larger clone lies one nucleotide away. Because it lacks the conserved phenylalanine or tryptophan at the end, this CDR3 is likely a read error. The CDR3, as DNA: TGTGCCAGCAGCTTGGACTACTCTGGAAACACCATATATCTT. Encoded protein: CASSLDYSGNTIYL. V is TRBV5-5 and J is TRBJ1-3; unclear D gene. The V gene's germline CDR1 is SGHKS and CDR2 YYEKEE (reference sequence). The CDR3 is made up of 14 amino acids. V lost 0 bases and J lost 0, with 4 bases in between.

A few counts support this clonotype. This chain connects TRBV5-4 to TRBJ2-2; 8 nucleotides line up with TRBD1. The CDR3 is 15 amino acids. V trimming: 3 bases; J trimming: 3 bases; junction bases outside the gene matches: 4. Germline loops: CDR1 SGHNT, CDR2 YYREEE (reference sequence). The CDR3 region has the DNA TGTGCCAGCAGCTCAGACAGGGGCTACACCGGGGAGCTGTTTTTT. Translated: CASSSDRGYTGELFF.

Notes on this clonotype: Sequence at one end of the junction differs from germline and may be a read error. J is TRBJ1-4 and V is TRBV4-1; 11 bases align to TRBD1. This CDR3 has 16 amino acids. Germline CDR1 reads MGHRA; CDR2 reads YSYEKL. In DNA form, the CDR3 reads TGCGCCAGCAACCAAGGACAGGGGGCTTCTGATGAAAAACTGTTTTTT. Amino acid sequence: CASNQGQGASDEKLFF.